This T cell receptor (beta chain) derives from a study of post-analysis software for immune sequencing data. Study information: The patients showed relapsing-remitting, secondary progressive and progressive-relapsing multiple sclerosis courses. Study results and caveats: Samples from a shared batch, those prepared together, strongly co-clustered by F measure. Diversity measured as normalized Chao1 was significantly lower in multiple sclerosis patients than in controls. Compared with controls, patients had more of roughly five TRBV segments, including TRBV5-6, TRBV5-1 and TRBV20-1.

On this clonotype itself: The antigen is not known.

The CDR3 runs to 11 residues. Trimming left V 3 bases short and J 6 bases short, with 2 bases between. Carried by the TCR beta cDNA libraries were unique molecular identifiers. The yield from about 1 to 10 million T cells was roughly 0.5 million cDNA molecules in total. MiXCR was run by TCRdb on the PCR reads, yielding one entry per CDR3 protein. The table includes around 400,000 distinct CDR3 sequences, around 33% detected once. The sequence was obtained from a girl between 5 and 17 years old with multiple sclerosis. Sequencing was carried out using blood. The chain joins TRBV12-3 or TRBV12-4 to TRBJ1-4; D is unclear. The DNA for the CDR3 is TGTGCCAGCAGTTTGTATGAAAAACTGTTTTTT. Protein: CASSLYEKLFF.